This TCR beta chain was profiled in a study of blood T cell repertoires in COVID-19. Across the whole study: Both acute and convalescent COVID-19 samples were obtained from the United States, Italy and Spain. T cells, B-cell-depleted T cells, or PBMCs provided the cDNA or gDNA that served as material.

The CDR3 sequence is 13 residues long. Trimming took 6 bases from V and 0 from J, leaving 6 bases between them. Germline V lookup: CDR1 SNHLY, CDR2 FYNNEI. This clone appeared a few times. It was during active infection that Seattle patients were enrolled and then longitudinally followed. As processed by the authors: Amplification of reference gene primers was used by the study to estimate nucleated cell counts. Libraries were prepared by immunoSEQ multiplex PCR; TCRdb keeps only in-frame clonotypes and omits some of them. V, J and clone size are those of that table, while D and trimming were read from the DNA. The sample lists 150,000 to 200,000 clones, roughly 83% occurring once.

This sequence joins TRBV2 and TRBJ1-5; D gene ambiguous. The receptor comes from a woman aged 40 to 50 with COVID-19, enrolled during active disease. Sequenced material: peripheral blood. The CDR3 sequence: CASRVYSNQPQHF. In nucleotides, the CDR3 is TGTGCCAGCAGGGTCTATAGCAATCAGCCCCAGCATTTT.